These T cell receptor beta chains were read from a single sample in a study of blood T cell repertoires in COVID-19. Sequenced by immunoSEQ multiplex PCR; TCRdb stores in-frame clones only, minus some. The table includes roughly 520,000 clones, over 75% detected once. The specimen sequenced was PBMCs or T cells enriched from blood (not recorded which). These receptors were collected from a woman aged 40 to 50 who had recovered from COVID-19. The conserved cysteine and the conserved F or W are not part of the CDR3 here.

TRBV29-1,SVATGDSVPQH
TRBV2,ASSEAQAGYYEQY
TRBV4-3,ASSQDHRPSGANVLT
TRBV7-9,ASSDGTGSYNEQF
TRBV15,ATSTWGSGTYNEQF
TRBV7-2,ASSRGLGNSPLH
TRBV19,ASTDRHNNSPLH
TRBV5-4,ASSKDILSTNEKLF
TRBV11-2,ASSSTRNTEAF
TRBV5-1,ASSLDRVDEKLF
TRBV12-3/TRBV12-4,ASSHGLYNEQF
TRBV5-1,ASSSLPTDTQY
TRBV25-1,ASSGLGHSSSYEQY
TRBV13,ASSQAGTGAYEQY
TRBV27,ASSFLQGIRTEAF
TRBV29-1,SVPGTESYEQY
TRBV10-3,ATGESYEQY
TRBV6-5,ASCSGRSYEQY
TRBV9,ASSETGVYGYT
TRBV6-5,ASGATNTEAF
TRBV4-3,ASSQDLPMRGEQPQH
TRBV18,ASSPPPGQGASGAQAF
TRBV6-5,ASSYSTVGTEAF
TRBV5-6,ASSWGFTGGNTIY
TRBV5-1,ASSSGQGIYEQY
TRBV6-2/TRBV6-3,ASSWGQGMDLYNEQF
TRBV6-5,ASRPTVNTGELF
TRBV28,ATLRRRTEAF
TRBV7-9,ASTLRASDVYNEQF